The next 8 T cell receptor beta chains were all read from a single sample in a study of identical twins. TCRdb re-analysed the 5' RACE reads in MiXCR, keeping a single row per CDR3 protein. This table has fewer than 650,000 distinct CDR3 sequences, just over 7% appearing once. These data were also reused for a study on yellow fever vaccine responses in identical twins.

The sequenced material came from PBMCs. These receptors came from a woman aged 18-30 years in good health.

This clonotype was recorded at least ten times. The rearrangement uses TRBV29-1 and TRBJ2-1, with a tentative D call TRBD2 (5 bases). V shed 6 bases and J shed 2 bases, with 8 bases lying between them. The CDR3 loop spans 12 amino acids. Germline V gene sequence: CDR1 SQVTM, CDR2 ANQGSEA. CDR3: CSVAGAYNEQFF. The DNA for the CDR3 is TGCAGCGTAGCCGGGGCCTACAATGAGCAGTTCTTC.

This clonotype was counted many times. One end of the junction does not line up with germline, which may come from a read error. J is TRBJ1-2 and V is TRBV6-6; no firm D call. The CDR3 is 13 residues long. CDR1 and CDR2 from the germline V gene are MNHNY and SVGAGI (reference sequence). In DNA, the CDR3 is TGTGCCAGCAGTTACTCCGGGTCCCTCAGTCCGGTCTTC. It specifies CASSYSGSLSPVF.

This clonotype was observed a handful of times. The genes are TRBV5-6 and TRBJ2-1; maybe TRBD2 (5 bases). This CDR3 is 16 amino acids long. With 4 bases removed from V and 4 bases from J, the gap between germline ends came to 18 bases. Germline loops: CDR1 SGHDT, CDR2 YYEEEE. CDR3 sequence: CASSEALVNYYNEQFF. DNA of the CDR3: TGTGCCAGCAGCGAGGCACTAGTGAATTATTACAATGAGCAGTTCTTC.

The J gene is TRBJ2-7, the V gene TRBV10-2, with D maybe TRBD2 (5 bases). The CDR3 is 15 residues long. The V and J ends lost 0 bases and 7 bases respectively, with 16 bases between them. From germline, CDR1 is WSHSY and CDR2 SAAADI. CDR3 sequence reads: CASSESDSRPREQYV. The CDR3 DNA sequence: TGCGCCAGCAGTGAGTCGGACTCGCGCCCGAGGGAGCAGTACGTC.

J is TRBJ2-3 and V is TRBV5-1, with D hard to call. The V end lost 3 bases, the J end lost 6 bases, and 14 bases lay between the germline ends. CDR3 length: 14 amino acids. Per germline, CDR1 SGHRS and CDR2 YFSETQ. This chain's CDR3 is CASSSSHGVDTQYF. CDR3 nucleotides: TGCGCCAGCAGCTCGTCCCATGGAGTGGATACGCAGTATTTT.

J is TRBJ2-3 and V is TRBV11-1, with 9 positions matching TRBD1. Germline CDR1 reads SGHAT; CDR2 reads FQDESV (reference sequence). The CDR3 runs 19 residues. Trimming cost V 2 bases and J 2 bases; bases outside gene matches: 14. CDR3 DNA: TGTGCCAGCAGCTTATTACCTGATGGACAGGGGACCCCCACAGATACGCAGTATTTT. Translation gives CASSLLPDGQGTPTDTQYF.

This clonotype was found many times. This chain connects TRBV12-3 or TRBV12-4 to TRBJ2-3; 10 bases line up with TRBD1. The CDR3 has 15 residues. With 6 bases clipped from V and 4 bases from J, the junction kept 7 bases outside the gene matches. The CDR3 coding sequence is TGTGCCAGCAGCCCGGGACAGGGGAGGGCAGATACGCAGTATTTT. It translates to CASSPGQGRADTQYF.

This clonotype was seen ten or more times. This chain connects TRBV9 to TRBJ2-1; a possible D gene is TRBD1 (5 bases). The CDR3 has 16 residues. Trimming removed 3 bases from V and 3 bases from J, with 16 bases in between. Germline V gene data show CDR1 as SGDLS and CDR2 as YYNGEE. Here the CDR3 DNA reads TGTGCCAGCAGCGCCTCAGACAGTGCTGGCTACAATGAGCAGTTCTTC. Residues: CASSASDSAGYNEQFF.